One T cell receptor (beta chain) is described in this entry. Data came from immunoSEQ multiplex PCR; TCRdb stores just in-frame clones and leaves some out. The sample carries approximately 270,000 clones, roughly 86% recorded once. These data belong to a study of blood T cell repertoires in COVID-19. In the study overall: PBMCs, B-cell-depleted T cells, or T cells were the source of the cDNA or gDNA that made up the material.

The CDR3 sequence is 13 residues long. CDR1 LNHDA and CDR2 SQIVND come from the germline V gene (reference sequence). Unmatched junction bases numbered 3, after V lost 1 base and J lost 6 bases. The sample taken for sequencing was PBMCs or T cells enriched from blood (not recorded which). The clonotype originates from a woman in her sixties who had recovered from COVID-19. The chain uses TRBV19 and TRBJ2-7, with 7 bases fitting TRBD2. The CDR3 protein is CASSIGTRGEQYF. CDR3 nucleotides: TGTGCCAGTAGTATAGGGACTAGGGGCGAGCAGTACTTC.